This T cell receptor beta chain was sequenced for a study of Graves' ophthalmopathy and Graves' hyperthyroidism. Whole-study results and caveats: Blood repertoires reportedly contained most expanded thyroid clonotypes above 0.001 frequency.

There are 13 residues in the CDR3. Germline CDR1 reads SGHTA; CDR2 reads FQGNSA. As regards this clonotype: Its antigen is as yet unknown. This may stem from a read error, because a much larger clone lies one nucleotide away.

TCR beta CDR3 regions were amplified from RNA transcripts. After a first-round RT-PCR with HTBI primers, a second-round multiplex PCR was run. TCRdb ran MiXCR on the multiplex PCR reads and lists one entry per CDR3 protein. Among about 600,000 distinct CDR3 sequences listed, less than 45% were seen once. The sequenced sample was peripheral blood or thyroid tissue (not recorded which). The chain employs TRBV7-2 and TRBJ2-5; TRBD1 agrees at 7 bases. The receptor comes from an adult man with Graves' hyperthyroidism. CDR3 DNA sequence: TGTGCCAGCAGCCAGGGGGTTTTAGAGACCCAGCACTTC. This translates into CASSQGVLETQHF.